The clone carrying this T cell receptor beta chain was detected ten times or more. V was trimmed by 5 bases and J by 5 bases, leaving 12 bases between them. The CDR3 spans 13 residues. The sample belongs to a study of immune reconstitution after stem cell transplant in scleroderma. Using its own MiXCR run on the RT-PCR reads, TCRdb lists one record per CDR3 protein. Of 2,100 or so distinct CDR3 sequences in the sample, 8% to 9.5% are singletons; the top ten hold 20% to 25%. The sequence was collected from a male donor with systemic sclerosis. The material was obtained before or after autologous hematopoietic stem cell transplantation (not recorded which). The rearrangement links TRBV12-3 or TRBV12-4 to TRBJ2-5; D gene unclear. CDR3 loop: CASSSAGKETQYF. The CDR3 coding sequence is TGTGCCAGCAGTAGTGCAGGCAAGGAGACCCAGTACTTC.